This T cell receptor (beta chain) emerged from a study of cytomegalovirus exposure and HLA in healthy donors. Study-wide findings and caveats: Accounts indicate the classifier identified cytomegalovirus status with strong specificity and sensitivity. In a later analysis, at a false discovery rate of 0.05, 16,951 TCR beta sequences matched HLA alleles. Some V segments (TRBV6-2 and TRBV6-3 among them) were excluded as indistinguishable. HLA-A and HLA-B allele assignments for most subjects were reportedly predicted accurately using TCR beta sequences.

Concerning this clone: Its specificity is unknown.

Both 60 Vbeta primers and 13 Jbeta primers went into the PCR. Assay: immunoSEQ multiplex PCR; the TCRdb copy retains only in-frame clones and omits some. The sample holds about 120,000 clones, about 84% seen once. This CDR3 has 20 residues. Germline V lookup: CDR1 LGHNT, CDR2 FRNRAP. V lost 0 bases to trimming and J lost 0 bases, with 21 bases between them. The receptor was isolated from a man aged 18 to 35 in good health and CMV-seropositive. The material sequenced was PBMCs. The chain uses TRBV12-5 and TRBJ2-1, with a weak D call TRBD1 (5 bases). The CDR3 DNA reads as TGTGCTAGTGGTTTGGTACCTCGATGGGGCAGCGTGAGCTCCTACAATGAGCAGTTCTTC. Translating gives CASGLVPRWGSVSSYNEQFF.